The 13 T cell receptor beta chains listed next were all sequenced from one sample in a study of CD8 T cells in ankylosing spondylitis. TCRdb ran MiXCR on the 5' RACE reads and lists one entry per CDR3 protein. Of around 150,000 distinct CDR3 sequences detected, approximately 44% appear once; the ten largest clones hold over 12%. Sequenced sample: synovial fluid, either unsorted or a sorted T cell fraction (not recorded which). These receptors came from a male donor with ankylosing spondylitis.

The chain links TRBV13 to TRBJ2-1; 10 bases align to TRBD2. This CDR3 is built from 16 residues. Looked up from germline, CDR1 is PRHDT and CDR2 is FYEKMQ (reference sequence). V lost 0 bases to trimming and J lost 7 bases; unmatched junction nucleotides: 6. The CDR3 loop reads CASSLGLLAGFNEQFF. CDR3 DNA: TGTGCCAGCAGCTTAGGCCTACTAGCGGGATTTAATGAGCAGTTCTTC.

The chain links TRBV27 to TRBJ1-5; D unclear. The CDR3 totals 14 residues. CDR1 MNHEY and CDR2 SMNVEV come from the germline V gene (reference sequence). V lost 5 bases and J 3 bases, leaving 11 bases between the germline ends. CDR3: CASSPSGANQPQHF. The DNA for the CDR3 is TGTGCCAGCAGTCCATCGGGCGCCAATCAGCCCCAGCATTTT.

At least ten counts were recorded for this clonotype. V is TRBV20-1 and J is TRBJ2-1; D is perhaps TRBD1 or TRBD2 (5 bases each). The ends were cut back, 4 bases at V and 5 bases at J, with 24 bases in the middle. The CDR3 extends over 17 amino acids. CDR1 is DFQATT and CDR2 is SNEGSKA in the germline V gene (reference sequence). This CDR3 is CSAIILGVLRINNEQFF. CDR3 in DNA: TGCAGTGCTATAATCTTGGGGGTACTGAGGATTAACAATGAGCAGTTCTTC.

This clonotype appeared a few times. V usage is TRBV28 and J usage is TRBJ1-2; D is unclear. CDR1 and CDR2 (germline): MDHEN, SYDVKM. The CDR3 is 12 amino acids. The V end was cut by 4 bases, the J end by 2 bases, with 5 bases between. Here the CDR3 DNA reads TGTGCCAGCAGTTCTGGAAACTATGGCTACACCTTC. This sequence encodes CASSSGNYGYTF.

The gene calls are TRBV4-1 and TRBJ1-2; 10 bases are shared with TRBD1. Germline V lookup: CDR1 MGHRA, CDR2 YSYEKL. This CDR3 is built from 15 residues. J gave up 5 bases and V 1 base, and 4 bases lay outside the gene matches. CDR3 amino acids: CASSQGDRGRYGYTF. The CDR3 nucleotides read TGCGCCAGCAGCCAAGGGGACAGGGGAAGATATGGCTACACCTTC.

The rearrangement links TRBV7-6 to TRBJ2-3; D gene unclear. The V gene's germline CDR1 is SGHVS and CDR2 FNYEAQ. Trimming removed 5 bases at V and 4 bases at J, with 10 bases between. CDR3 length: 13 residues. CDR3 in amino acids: CASSRRLPDTQYF. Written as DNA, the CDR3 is TGTGCCAGCAGCCGCCGACTCCCAGATACGCAGTATTTT.

The CDR3 loop reads CASSLLSVRPEQYF. The CDR3 coding sequence is TGTGCCAGCAGCTTACTCTCGGTTAGACCGGAGCAGTACTTC. This chain connects TRBV7-2 to TRBJ2-7; D is unclear. With 2 bases removed from V and 7 bases from J, the gap between germline ends came to 15 bases. The CDR3 covers 14 residues. The germline V gene encodes CDR1 SGHTA and CDR2 FQGNSA.

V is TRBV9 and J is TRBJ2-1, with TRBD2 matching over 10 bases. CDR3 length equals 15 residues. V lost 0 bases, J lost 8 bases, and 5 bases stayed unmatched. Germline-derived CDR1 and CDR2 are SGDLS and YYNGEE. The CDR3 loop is CASSVGSGGADEQFF. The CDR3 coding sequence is TGTGCCAGCAGCGTAGGGAGCGGGGGGGCCGATGAGCAGTTCTTC.

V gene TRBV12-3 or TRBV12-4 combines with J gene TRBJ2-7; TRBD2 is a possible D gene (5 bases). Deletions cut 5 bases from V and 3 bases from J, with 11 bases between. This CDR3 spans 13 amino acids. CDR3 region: CASSGPRDYEQYF. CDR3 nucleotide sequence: TGTGCCAGCAGTGGCCCCCGGGACTACGAGCAGTACTTC.

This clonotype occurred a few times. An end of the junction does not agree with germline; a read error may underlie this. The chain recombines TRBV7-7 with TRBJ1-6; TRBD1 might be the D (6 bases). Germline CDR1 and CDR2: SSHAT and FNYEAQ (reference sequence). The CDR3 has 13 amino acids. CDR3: CASSETGNSPLHF. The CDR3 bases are TGTGCTAGCAGCGAAACAGGGAATTCACCCCTCCACTTT.

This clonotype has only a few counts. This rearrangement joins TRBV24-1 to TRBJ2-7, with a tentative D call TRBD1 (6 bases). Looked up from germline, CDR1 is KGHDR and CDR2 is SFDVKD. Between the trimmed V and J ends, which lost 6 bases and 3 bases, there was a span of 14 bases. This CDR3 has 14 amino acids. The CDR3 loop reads CATSPLRGYYEQYF. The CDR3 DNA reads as TGTGCCACCAGTCCCCTCAGGGGATACTACGAGCAGTACTTC.

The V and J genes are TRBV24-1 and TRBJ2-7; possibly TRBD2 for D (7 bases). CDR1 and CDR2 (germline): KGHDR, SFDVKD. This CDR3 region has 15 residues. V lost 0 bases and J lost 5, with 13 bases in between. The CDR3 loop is CATSDLQGGGDEQYF. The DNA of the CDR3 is TGTGCCACCAGTGATTTGCAAGGGGGGGGAGACGAGCAGTACTTC.

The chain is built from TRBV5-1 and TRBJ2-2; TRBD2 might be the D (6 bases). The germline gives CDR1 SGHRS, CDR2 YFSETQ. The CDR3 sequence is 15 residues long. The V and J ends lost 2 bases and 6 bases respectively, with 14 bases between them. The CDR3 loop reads CASSFLRLVPGELFF. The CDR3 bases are TGCGCCAGCAGCTTTCTCCGACTAGTTCCCGGGGAGCTGTTTTTT.